This T cell receptor beta chain emerged from a study of shared clonotypes between healthy human individuals. On the study more broadly: Donors, aged 18 to 49, were a couple of women and a few men.

Unmatched junction bases numbered 3, after V lost 3 bases and J lost 1 base. The CDR3 sequence is 15 residues long. CDR1 is SGHTA, CDR2 FQGNSA, per germline. Sequenced by immunoSEQ multiplex PCR; TCRdb stores in-frame clones only, minus some. The table includes nearly 750,000 clones, roughly 72% detected once. Adults of Caucasian background living in Nashville, Tennessee made up all donors. Both subsets, CD45RA+ naive and CD45RA-negative memory, were split from the CD4+ cells. Sequences were obtained from memory CD4+ T cells sorted from blood. Subset of the sample: CD45RA-negative fraction. The receptor's source is a woman in her 30s in good health. V gene TRBV7-2 combines with J gene TRBJ2-3; 8 nucleotides agree with TRBD2. CDR3 bases: TGTGCCAGCAGCTTCACTAGCGGCGGCACAGATACGCAGTATTTT. Translating it yields CASSFTSGGTDTQYF.